Presented here are 19 T cell receptor beta chains from one specimen sequenced in a study of T cell repertoires in cytomegalovirus infection. TCRdb ran MiXCR on the reads and lists one entry per CDR3 protein. The sample shows fewer than 350,000 distinct CDR3 sequences, 8% to 10% of them seen only once. The sequenced material came from PBMCs. Receptors were obtained from a human donor in good health (CMV status not recorded). Some clones in this sample may be carry-over from other donors' samples.

This clonotype was observed many times. The gene calls are TRBV12-3 or TRBV12-4 and TRBJ2-3; TRBD2 is a possible D gene (5 bases). The CDR3 contains 14 residues. Trimming left V 7 bases short and J 5 bases short, with 16 bases between. The CDR3 DNA reads as TGTGCCAGCAACCGGTCTCCTCGGGGAGATACGCAGTATTTT. As protein: CASNRSPRGDTQYF.

This clonotype was seen a few times. The rearrangement links TRBV7-2 to TRBJ2-3, with no clear D. This CDR3 is built from 12 residues. Trimming took off 7 bases at V and 4 bases at J, with 9 bases between the two ends. Germline lookup yields CDR1 SGHTA and CDR2 FQGNSA. The CDR3 reads CASTKLADTQYF. For the CDR3, the DNA is TGTGCCAGCACTAAGTTGGCAGATACGCAGTATTTT.

This clonotype has at least ten counts. This sequence joins TRBV7-9 and TRBJ2-1; unclear D gene. Germline-derived CDR1 and CDR2 are SEHNR and FQNEAQ (reference sequence). The V and J ends lost 4 bases and 5 bases respectively, with 6 bases between them. This CDR3 region has 12 residues. Here the CDR3 DNA reads TGTGCCAGCAGCTCTGTCAACAATGAGCAGTTCTTC. Its protein is CASSSVNNEQFF.

This clonotype was detected ten times or more. The chain's CDR3 is CASSLPGGGFAYEQYF. Here the CDR3 DNA reads TGTGCCAGCAGTTTACCGGGAGGGGGTTTCGCCTACGAGCAGTACTTC. The chain joins TRBV28 to TRBJ2-7, with 8 bases matching TRBD2. The junction had 8 bases not matched to a gene; V was cut back by 2 bases and J by 2 bases. Germline assignment: CDR1 MDHEN and CDR2 SYDVKM. This CDR3 is built from 16 residues.

This chain joins TRBV27 and TRBJ1-6; D unclear. Germline loops: CDR1 MNHEY, CDR2 SMNVEV (reference sequence). V shed 8 bases and J shed 5 bases, with 16 bases lying between them. This CDR3 spans 15 amino acids. Written as DNA, the CDR3 is TGTGCCAGCTCTTCTCTCCCTGTAGATAATTCACCCCTCCACTTT. It yields the protein CASSSLPVDNSPLHF.

This clonotype appeared a few times. The V call is TRBV10-3, the J call TRBJ2-1; D may be TRBD1 (5 bases). In germline, CDR1 is ENHRY, CDR2 SYGVKD. The length of the CDR3 is 11 residues. V shed 4 bases and J shed 8 bases, with 6 bases lying between them. DNA for the CDR3: TGTGCCATCAGTGCCAGGGATGAGCAGTTCTTC. As protein: CAISARDEQFF.

Regarding this clonotype: Just one base apart from a much larger clone, this may be a read error. The chain has TRBV7-6 and TRBJ1-6; D is unresolved. V was shortened by 4 bases and J by 8 bases, with 12 bases between the two germline ends. The CDR3 sequence is 14 residues long. CDR1 is SGHVS, CDR2 FNYEAQ, per germline. The CDR3 DNA sequence: TGTGCCAGCAGCTCCACATCCGCGTATTCACCCCTCCACTTT. It specifies CASSSTSAYSPLHF.

In its sample, this clonotype was seen many times. The chain is built from TRBV20-1 and TRBJ2-7; 8 bases agree with TRBD1. The V and J ends lost 3 bases and 2 bases, in that order; junction bases with no gene match: 9. The germline gives CDR1 DFQATT, CDR2 SNEGSKA (reference sequence). The CDR3 covers 15 residues. The CDR3: CSASQGQGATYEQYF. The CDR3 coding sequence is TGCAGTGCTAGTCAAGGACAGGGCGCAACCTACGAGCAGTACTTC.

This clonotype has just a few counts. The chain uses TRBV29-1 and TRBJ2-7; weak D call: TRBD2 (6 bases). The CDR3 is 17 amino acids. V shed 7 bases and J shed 3 bases, with 28 bases lying between them. CDR1 is SQVTM and CDR2 is ANQGSEA in the germline V gene. The CDR3 nucleotides read TGCAGCGAGACAGAACCTCGCCGACTAGAAGTTAACTACGAGCAGTACTTC. Translating it yields CSETEPRRLEVNYEQYF.

This clonotype appeared many times. The V call is TRBV19, the J call TRBJ2-3, with D tentatively TRBD2 (5 bases). Trimming took 5 bases from V and 0 from J, leaving 15 bases between them. The CDR3 is 16 amino acids. Per the germline V gene, CDR1 is LNHDA and CDR2 is SQIVND (reference sequence). The CDR3: CASSRGLVTSTDTQYF. The CDR3 nucleotides are TGTGCCAGTAGTCGGGGTCTAGTGACTAGCACAGATACGCAGTATTTT.

This clonotype was detected many times. The chain recombines TRBV6-1 with TRBJ2-1; 14 bases are a match to TRBD2. The CDR3 is 15 amino acids. Germline CDR1 is MNHNS and CDR2 is SASEGT. V gave up 5 bases and J gave up 11 bases; unmatched junction bases: 8. CDR3 nucleotides: TGTGCCAGCAGTCCAGGAGGGACTAGCGGGAGACAGCAGTTCTTC. Residues: CASSPGGTSGRQQFF.

This clonotype was counted only a few times. The V call is TRBV7-6, the J call TRBJ2-5; 7 bases match TRBD2. The CDR3 contains 15 residues. With 5 bases clipped from V and 4 bases from J, the junction kept 10 bases outside the gene matches. CDR1 SGHVS and CDR2 FNYEAQ come from the germline V gene. The CDR3 coding sequence is TGTGCCAGCAGCAACCGAAGACTAGCTGGAGAGACCCAGTACTTC. It translates to CASSNRRLAGETQYF.

In this sample, this clonotype turned up many times. V gene TRBV15 combines with J gene TRBJ1-5; D may be TRBD1 (5 bases). V was clipped by 5 bases and J by 8 bases, with 16 bases between them. CDR1 and CDR2 (germline): LNHNV, YYDKDF (reference sequence). The CDR3 totals 14 residues. The CDR3 reads CATSPTRGMEPQHF. The CDR3 nucleotides read TGTGCCACCAGCCCAACGCGGGGGATGGAGCCCCAGCATTTT.

Only a few counts were recorded for this clonotype. The chain recombines TRBV18 with TRBJ2-3, with D tentatively TRBD2 (5 bases). V lost 2 bases to trimming and J lost 4 bases, with 13 bases between them. The CDR3 is 15 residues long. Germline-derived CDR1 and CDR2 are KGHSH and LQKENI. As DNA, the CDR3 is TGTGCCAGCTCACCAGAGGGCCCTGGCTCAGATACGCAGTATTTT. This gives the protein CASSPEGPGSDTQYF.

This clonotype has at least ten counts. V gene TRBV7-6 combines with J gene TRBJ1-1; no clear D. Germline V lookup: CDR1 SGHVS, CDR2 FNYEAQ. The V gene lost 2 bases and the J gene lost 3 bases, with 19 bases spanning the gap. The CDR3 is made up of 17 amino acids. In DNA form, the CDR3 reads TGTGCCAGCAGCTTAAAGGTGGGGTCCGGCGAGCACACTGAAGCTTTCTTT. It codes for CASSLKVGSGEHTEAFF. The complete variable domain, with remaining parts taken from reference TRBV7-6 and TRBJ1-1, reads GAGVSQSPRYKVTKRGQDVALRCDPISGHVSLYWYRQALGQGPEFLTYFNYEAQQDKSGLPNDRFSAERPEGSISTLTIQRTEQRDSAMYRCASSLKVGSGEHTEAFFGQGTRLTVV.

This clonotype came up a few times. The chain uses TRBV5-8 and TRBJ2-1, with TRBD2 matching 8 bases. This CDR3 is built from 19 residues. Germline V gives CDR1 SGHTS, CDR2 YDEGEE. Trimming took 1 base from V and 4 from J; bases not matched to a gene: 16. CDR3 bases: TGTGCCAGCAGCTTGTTTCAGGGACTAGGATCTCGAGGGTACAATGAGCAGTTCTTC. It yields the protein CASSLFQGLGSRGYNEQFF. The full variable domain, rest sourced from reference TRBV5-8 and TRBJ2-1, is EAGVTQSPTHLIKTRGQQATLRCSPISGHTSVYWYQQALGLGLQFLLWYDEGEERNRGNFPPRFSGRQFPNYSSELNVNALELEDSALYLCASSLFQGLGSRGYNEQFFGPGTRLTVL.

The chain recombines TRBV6-2 or TRBV6-3 with TRBJ2-5; TRBD1 is a possible D gene (6 bases). Germline CDR1 MNHEY, CDR2 SVGEGT. Deletions cut 7 bases from V and 2 bases from J, with 11 bases between. The CDR3 spans 13 residues. CDR3 DNA: TGTGCCAGCACTGACGACAGGCAAGAGACCCAGTACTTC. Translating gives CASTDDRQETQYF.

This sequence joins TRBV11-2 and TRBJ2-7, with 7 positions matching TRBD1. The trim removed 6 bases at V and 3 bases at J, leaving 11 bases unmatched. Germline V CDR1 and CDR2: SGHAT, FQNNGV. CDR3 length: 15 amino acids. CDR3 in amino acids: CASRNDRANYYEQYF. In nucleotides, the CDR3 is TGTGCCAGCAGAAATGACAGGGCAAACTACTACGAGCAGTACTTC.

This clonotype has at least ten counts. V is TRBV7-2 and J is TRBJ1-5; unclear D gene. V was pared by 1 base and J by 1 base, with 11 bases between. From germline, CDR1 is SGHTA and CDR2 FQGNSA. This CDR3 is 16 amino acids long. The CDR3 bases are TGTGCCAGCAGCTTAGGTACAGTGAGGAGCAATCAGCCCCAGCATTTT. Protein sequence: CASSLGTVRSNQPQHF.